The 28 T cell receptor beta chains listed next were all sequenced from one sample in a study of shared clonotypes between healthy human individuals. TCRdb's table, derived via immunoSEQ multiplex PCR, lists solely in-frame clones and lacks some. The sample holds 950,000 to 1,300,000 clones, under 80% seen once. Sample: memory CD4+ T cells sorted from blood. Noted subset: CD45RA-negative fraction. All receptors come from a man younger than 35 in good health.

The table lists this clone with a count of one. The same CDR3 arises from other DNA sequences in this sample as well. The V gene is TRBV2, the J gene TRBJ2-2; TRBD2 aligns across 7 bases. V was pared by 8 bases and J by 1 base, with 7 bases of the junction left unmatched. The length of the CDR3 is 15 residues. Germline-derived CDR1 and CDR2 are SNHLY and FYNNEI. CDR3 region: CASSGRGRNTGELFF. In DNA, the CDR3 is TGTGCCAGCTCTGGGAGGGGAAGGAACACCGGGGAGCTGTTTTTT.

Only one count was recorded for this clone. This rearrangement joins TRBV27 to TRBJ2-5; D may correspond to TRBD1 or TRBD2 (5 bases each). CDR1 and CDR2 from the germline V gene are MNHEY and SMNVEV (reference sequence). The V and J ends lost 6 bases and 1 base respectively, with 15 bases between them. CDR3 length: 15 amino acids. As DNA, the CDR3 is TGTGCCAGCAGGGCAGGGCGGGTCCCCCAAGAGACCCAGTACTTC. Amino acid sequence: CASRAGRVPQETQYF.

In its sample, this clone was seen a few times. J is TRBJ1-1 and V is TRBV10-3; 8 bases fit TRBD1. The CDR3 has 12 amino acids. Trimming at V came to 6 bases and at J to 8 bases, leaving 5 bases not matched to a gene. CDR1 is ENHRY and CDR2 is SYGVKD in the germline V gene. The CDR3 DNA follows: TGTGCCATCAGGATGACAGGGGCCGAAGCTTTCTTT. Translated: CAIRMTGAEAFF.

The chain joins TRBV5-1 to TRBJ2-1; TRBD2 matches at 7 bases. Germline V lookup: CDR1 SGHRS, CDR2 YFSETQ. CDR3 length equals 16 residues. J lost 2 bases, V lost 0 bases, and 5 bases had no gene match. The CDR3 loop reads CASSLAGGGTYNEQFF. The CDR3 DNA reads TGCGCCAGCAGCTTGGCGGGGGGTGGCACCTACAATGAGCAGTTCTTC.

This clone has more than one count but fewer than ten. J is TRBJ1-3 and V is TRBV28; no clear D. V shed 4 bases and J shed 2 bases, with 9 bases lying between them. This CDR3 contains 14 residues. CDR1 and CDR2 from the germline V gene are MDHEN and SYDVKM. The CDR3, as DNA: TGTGCCAGCAGTTCGCTGTCGGCTGGAAACACCATATATTTT. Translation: CASSSLSAGNTIYF.

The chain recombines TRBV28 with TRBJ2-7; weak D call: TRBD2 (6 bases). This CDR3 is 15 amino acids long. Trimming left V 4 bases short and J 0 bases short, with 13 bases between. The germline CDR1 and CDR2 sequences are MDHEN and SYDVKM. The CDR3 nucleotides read TGTGCCAGCAGTTCCCTTGCGCGGGACTCCTACGAGCAGTACTTC. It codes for CASSSLARDSYEQYF.

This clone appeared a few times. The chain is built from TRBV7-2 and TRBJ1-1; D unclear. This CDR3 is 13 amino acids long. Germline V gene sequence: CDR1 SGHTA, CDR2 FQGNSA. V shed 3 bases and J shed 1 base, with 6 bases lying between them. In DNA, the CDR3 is TGTGCCAGCAGCTTGGGCTGGAACACTGAAGCTTTCTTT. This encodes CASSLGWNTEAFF.

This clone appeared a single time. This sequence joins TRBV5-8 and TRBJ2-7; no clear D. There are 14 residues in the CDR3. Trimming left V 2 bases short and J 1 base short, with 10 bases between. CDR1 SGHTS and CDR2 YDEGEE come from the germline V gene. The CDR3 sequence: CASSFRNPSYEQYF. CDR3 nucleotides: TGTGCCAGCAGCTTCCGGAACCCATCCTACGAGCAGTACTTC.

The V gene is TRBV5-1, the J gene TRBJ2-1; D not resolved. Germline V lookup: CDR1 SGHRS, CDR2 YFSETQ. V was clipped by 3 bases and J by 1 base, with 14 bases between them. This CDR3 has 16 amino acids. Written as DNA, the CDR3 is TGCGCCAGCAGCTCCGGCCTGGTTAATTCCTACAATGAGCAGTTCTTC. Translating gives CASSSGLVNSYNEQFF. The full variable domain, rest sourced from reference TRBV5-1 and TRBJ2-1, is KAGVTQTPRYLIKTRGQQVTLSCSPISGHRSVSWYQQTPGQGLQFLFEYFSETQRNKGNFPGRFSGRQFSNSRSEMNVSTLELGDSALYLCASSSGLVNSYNEQFFGPGTRLTVL.

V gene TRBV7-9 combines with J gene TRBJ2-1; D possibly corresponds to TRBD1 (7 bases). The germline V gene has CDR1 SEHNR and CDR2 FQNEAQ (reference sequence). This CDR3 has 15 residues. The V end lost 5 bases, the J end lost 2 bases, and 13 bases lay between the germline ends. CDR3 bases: TGTGCCAGCAGCCCCAGGGGGGCAGCCTACAATGAGCAGTTCTTC. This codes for CASSPRGAAYNEQFF.

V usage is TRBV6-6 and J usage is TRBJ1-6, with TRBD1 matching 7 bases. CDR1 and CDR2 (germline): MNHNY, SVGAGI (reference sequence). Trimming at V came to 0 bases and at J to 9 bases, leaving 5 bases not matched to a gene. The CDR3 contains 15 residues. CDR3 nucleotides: TGTGCCAGCAGTTACTCGAGACAGGGTATTTCACCCCTCCACTTT. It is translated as CASSYSRQGISPLHF.

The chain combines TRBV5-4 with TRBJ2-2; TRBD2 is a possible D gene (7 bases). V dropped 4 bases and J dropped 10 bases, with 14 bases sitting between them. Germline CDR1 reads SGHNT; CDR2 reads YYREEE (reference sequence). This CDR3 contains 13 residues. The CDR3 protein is CASSHGGQPELFF. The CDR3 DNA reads TGTGCCAGCAGCCACGGGGGGCAGCCGGAGCTGTTTTTT.

The CDR3 nucleotides read TGTGCCAGTAGTTCCACAGGAAACACCATATATTTT. Encoded protein: CASSSTGNTIYF. The chain recombines TRBV19 with TRBJ1-3; D unresolved. Germline V lookup: CDR1 LNHDA, CDR2 SQIVND (reference sequence). V dropped 5 bases and J dropped 4 bases, with 6 bases sitting between them. The CDR3 consists of 12 residues.

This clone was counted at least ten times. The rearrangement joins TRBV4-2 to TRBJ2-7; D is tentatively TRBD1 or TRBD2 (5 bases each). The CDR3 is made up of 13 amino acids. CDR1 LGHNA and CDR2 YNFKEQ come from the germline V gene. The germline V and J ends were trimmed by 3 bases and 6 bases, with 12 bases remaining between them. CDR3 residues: CASSHGGTVEQYF. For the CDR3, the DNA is TGTGCCAGCAGCCATGGGGGAACTGTCGAGCAGTACTTC.

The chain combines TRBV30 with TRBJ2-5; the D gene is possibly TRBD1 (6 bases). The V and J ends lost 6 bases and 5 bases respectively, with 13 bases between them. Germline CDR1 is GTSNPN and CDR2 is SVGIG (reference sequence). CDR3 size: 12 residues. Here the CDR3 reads CACRDKGETQYF. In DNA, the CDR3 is TGTGCCTGCAGGGACAAAGGGGAGACCCAGTACTTC.

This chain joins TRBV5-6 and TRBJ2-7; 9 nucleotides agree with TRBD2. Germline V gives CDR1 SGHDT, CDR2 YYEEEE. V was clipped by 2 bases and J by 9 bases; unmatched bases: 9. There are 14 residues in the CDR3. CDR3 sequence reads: CASSFGLAIEGQYF. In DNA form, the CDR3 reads TGTGCCAGCAGCTTCGGACTAGCGATTGAGGGGCAGTACTTC.

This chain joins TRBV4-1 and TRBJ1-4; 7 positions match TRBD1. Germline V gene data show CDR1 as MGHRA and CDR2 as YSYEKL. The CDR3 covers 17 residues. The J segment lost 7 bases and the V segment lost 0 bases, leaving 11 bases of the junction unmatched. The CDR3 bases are TGCGCCAGCAGCCAAGATACGGGACAGAGGGGTATTGAAAAACTGTTTTTT. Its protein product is CASSQDTGQRGIEKLFF.

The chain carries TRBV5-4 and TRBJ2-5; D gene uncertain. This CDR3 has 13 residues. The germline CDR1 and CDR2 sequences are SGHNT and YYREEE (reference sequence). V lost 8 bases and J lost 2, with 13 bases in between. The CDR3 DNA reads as TGTGCCAGTGCAGCAGGTGCACAAGAGACCCAGTACTTC. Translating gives CASAAGAQETQYF. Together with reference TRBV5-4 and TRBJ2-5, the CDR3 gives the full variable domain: ETGVTQSPTHLIKTRGQQVTLRCSSQSGHNTVSWYQQALGQGPQFIFQYYREEENGRGNFPPRFSGLQFPNYSSELNVNALELDDSALYLCASAAGAQETQYFGPGTRLLVL.

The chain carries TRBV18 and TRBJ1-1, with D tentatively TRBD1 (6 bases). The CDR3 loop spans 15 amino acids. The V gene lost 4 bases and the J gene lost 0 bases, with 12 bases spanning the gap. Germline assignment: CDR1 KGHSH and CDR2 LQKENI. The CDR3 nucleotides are TGTGCCAGCTCACTCTCCGGGACACTGAACACTGAAGCTTTCTTT. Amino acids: CASSLSGTLNTEAFF. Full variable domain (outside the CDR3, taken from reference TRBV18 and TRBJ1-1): NAGVMQNPRHLVRRRGQEARLRCSPMKGHSHVYWYRQLPEEGLKFMVYLQKENIIDESGMPKERFSAEFPKEGPSILRIQQVVRGDSAAYFCASSLSGTLNTEAFFGQGTRLTVV.

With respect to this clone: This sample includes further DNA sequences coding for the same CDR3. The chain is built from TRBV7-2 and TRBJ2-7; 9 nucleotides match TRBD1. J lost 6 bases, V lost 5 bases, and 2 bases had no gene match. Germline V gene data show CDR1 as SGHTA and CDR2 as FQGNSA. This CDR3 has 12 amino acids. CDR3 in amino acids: CASSLDRGEQYF. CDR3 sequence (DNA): TGTGCCAGCAGCCTGGACAGGGGCGAGCAGTACTTC. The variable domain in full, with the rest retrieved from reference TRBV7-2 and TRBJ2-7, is GAGVSQSPSNKVTEKGKDVELRCDPISGHTALYWYRQSLGQGLEFLIYFQGNSAPDKSGLPSDRFSAERTGGSVSTLTIQRTQQEDSAVYLCASSLDRGEQYFGPGTRLTVT.

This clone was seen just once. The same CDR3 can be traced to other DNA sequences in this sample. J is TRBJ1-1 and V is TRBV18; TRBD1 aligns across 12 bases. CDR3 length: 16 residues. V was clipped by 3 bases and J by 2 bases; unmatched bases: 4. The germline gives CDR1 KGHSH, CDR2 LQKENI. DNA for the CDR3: TGTGCCAGCTCACCGGGACAGGGGGCCCGAAACACTGAAGCTTTCTTT. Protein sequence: CASSPGQGARNTEAFF.

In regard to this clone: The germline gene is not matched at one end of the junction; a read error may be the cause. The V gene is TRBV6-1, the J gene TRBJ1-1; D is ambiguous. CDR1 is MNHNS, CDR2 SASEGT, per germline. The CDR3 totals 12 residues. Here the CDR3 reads CASSRGAAEAFF. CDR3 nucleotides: TGTGCCAGCAGTCGAGGAGCCGCTGAGGCTTTCTTT.

CDR3 residues: CASSWGVGAAGYTF. CDR3 in DNA: TGTGCCAGCAGTTGGGGAGTGGGGGCTGCTGGCTACACCTTC. The J gene is TRBJ1-2, the V gene TRBV28, with D perhaps TRBD1 (6 bases). The CDR3 covers 14 residues. CDR1 MDHEN and CDR2 SYDVKM come from the germline V gene. V was shortened by 4 bases and J by 7 bases, with 16 bases between the two germline ends.

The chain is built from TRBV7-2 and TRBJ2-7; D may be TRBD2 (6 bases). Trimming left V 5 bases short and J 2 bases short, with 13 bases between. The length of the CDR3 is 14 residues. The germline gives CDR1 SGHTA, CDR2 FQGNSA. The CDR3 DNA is TGTGCCAGCAGCGCTCAGGGAGGAACCTACGAGCAGTACTTC. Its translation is CASSAQGGTYEQYF.

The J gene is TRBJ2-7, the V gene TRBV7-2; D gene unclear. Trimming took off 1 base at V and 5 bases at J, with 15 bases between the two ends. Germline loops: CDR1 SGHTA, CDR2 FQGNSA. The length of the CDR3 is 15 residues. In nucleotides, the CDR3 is TGTGCCAGCAGCTTAGTGGGTGGGAAAGATCACGAGCAGTACTTC. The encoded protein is CASSLVGGKDHEQYF. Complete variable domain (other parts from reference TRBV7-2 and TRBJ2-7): GAGVSQSPSNKVTEKGKDVELRCDPISGHTALYWYRQSLGQGLEFLIYFQGNSAPDKSGLPSDRFSAERTGGSVSTLTIQRTQQEDSAVYLCASSLVGGKDHEQYFGPGTRLTVT.

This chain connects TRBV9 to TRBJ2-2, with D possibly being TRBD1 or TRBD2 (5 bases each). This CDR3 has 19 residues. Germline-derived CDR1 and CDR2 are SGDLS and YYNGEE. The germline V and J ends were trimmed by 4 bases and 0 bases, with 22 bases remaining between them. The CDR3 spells CASSSSLTEAGTNTGELFF. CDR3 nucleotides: TGTGCCAGCAGCTCGAGCCTGACGGAGGCAGGGACGAACACCGGGGAGCTGTTTTTT.

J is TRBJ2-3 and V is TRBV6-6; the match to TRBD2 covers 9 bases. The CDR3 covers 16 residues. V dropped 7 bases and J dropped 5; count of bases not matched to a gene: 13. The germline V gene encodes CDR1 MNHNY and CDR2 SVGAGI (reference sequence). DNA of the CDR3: TGTGCCAGCAAACCCCCCCTAGCGGGGTGGGTAGATACGCAGTATTTT. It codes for CASKPPLAGWVDTQYF.

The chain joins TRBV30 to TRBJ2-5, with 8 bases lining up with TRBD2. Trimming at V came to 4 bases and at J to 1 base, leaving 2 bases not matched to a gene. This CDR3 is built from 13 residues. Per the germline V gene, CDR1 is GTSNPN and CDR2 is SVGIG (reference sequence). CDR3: CAWTSGFQETQYF. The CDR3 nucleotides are TGTGCCTGGACTAGCGGGTTCCAAGAGACCCAGTACTTC.